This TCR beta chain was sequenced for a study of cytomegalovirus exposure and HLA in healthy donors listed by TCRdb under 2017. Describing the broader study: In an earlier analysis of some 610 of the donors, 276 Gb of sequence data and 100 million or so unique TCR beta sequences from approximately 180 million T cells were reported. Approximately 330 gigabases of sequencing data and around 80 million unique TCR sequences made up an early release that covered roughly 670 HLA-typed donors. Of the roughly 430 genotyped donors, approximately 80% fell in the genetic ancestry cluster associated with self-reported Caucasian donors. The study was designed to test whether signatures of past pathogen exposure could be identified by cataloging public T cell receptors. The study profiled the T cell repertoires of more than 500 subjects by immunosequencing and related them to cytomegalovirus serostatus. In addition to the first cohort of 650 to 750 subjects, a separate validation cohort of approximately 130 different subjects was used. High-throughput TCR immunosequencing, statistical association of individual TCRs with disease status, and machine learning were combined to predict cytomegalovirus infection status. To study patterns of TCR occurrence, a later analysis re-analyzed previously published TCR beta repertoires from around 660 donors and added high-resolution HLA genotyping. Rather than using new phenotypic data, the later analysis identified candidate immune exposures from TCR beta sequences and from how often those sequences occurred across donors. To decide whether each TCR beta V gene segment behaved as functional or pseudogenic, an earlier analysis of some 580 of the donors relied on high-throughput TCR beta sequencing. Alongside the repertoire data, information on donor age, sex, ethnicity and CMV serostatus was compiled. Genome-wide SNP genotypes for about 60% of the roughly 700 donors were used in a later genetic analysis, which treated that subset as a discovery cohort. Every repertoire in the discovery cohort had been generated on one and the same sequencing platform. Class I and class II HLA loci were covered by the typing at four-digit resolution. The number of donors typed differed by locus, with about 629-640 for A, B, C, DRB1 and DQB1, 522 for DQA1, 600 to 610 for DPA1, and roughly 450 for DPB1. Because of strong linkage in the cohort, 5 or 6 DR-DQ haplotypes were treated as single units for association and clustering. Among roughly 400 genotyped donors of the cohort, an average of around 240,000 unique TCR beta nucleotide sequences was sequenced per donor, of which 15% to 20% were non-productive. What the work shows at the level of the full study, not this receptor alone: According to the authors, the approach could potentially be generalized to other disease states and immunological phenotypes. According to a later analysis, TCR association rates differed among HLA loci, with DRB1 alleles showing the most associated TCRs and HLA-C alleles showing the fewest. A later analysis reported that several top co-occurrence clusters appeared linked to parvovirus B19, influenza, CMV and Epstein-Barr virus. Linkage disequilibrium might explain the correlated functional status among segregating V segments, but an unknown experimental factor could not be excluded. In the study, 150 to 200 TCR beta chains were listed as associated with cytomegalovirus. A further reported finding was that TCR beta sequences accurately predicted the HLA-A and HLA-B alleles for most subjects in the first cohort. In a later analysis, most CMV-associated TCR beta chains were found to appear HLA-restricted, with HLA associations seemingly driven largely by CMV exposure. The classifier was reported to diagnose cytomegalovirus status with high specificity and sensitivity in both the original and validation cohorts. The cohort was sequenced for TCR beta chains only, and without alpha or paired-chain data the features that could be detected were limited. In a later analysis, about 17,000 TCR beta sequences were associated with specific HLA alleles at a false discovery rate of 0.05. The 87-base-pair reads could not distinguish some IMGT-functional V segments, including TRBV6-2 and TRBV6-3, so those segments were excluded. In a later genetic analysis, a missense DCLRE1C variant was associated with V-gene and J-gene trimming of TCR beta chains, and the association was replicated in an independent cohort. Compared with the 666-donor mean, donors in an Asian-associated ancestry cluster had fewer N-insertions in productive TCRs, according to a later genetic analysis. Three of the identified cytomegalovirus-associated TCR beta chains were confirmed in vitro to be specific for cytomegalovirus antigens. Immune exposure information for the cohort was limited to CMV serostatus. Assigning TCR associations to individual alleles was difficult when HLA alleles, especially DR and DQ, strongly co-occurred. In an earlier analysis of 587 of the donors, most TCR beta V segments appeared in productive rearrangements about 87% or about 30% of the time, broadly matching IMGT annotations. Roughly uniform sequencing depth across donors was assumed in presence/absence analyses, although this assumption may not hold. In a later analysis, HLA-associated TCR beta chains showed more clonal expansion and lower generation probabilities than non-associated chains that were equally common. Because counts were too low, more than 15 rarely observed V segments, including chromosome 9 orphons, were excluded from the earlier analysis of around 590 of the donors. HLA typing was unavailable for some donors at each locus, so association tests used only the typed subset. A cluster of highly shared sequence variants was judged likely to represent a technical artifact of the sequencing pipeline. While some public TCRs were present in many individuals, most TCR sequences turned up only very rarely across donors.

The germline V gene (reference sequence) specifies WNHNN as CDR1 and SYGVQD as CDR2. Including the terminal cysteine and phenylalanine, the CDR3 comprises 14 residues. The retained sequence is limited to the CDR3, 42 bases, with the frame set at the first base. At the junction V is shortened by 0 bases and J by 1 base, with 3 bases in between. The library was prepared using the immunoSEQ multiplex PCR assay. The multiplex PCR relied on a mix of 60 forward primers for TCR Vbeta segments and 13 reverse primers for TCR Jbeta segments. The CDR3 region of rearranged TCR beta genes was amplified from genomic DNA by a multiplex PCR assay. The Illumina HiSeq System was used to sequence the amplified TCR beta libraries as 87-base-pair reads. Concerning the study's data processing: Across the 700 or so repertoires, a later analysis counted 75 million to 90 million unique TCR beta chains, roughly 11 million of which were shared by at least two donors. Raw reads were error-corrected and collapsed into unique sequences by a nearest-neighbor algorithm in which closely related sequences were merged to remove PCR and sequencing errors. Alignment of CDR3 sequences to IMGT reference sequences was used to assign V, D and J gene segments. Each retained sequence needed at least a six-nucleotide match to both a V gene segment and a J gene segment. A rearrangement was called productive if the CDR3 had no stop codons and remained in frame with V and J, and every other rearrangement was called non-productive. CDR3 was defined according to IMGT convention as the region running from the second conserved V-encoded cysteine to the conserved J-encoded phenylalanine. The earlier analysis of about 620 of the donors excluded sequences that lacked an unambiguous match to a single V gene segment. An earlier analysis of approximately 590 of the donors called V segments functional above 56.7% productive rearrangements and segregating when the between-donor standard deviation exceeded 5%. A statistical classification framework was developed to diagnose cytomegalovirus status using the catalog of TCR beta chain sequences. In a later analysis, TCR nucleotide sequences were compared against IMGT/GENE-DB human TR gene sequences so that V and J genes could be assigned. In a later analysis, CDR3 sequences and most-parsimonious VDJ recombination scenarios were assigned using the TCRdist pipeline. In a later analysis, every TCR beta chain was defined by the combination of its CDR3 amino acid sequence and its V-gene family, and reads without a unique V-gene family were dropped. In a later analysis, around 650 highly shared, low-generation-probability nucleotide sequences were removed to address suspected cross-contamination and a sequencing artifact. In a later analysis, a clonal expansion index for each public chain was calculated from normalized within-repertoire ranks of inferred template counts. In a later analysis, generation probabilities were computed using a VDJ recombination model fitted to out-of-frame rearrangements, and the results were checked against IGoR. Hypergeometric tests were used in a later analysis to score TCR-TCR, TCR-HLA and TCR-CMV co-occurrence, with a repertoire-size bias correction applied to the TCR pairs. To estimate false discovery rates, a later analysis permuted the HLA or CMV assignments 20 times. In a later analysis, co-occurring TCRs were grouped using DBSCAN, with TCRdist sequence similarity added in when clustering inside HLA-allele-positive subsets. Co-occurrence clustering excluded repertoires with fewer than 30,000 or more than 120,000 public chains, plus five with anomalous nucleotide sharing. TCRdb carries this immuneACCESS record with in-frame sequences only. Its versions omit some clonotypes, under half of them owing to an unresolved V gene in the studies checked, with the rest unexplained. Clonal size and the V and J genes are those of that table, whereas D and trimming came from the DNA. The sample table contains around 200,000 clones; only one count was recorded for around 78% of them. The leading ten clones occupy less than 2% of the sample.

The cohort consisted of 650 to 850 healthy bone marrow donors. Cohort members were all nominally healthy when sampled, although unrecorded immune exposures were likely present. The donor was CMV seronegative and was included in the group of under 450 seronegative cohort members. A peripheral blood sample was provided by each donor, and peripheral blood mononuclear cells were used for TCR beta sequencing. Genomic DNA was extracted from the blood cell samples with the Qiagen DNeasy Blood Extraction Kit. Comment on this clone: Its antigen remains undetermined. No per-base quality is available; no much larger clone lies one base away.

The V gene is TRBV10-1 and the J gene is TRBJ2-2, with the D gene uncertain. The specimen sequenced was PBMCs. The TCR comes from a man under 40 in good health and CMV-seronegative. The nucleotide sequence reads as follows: TGCGCCAGCAGTGAGTCCGGGAACACCGGGGAGCTGTTTTTT. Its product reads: CASSESGNTGELFF.